The entry below gives a single TCR beta chain sequence along with its context. The antigen it binds to is not known. The input lacks base qualities; no much larger clone sits a single base away. The library came from the immunoSEQ multiplex PCR assay. The multiplex PCR relied on a mix of 60 forward primers for TCR Vbeta segments and 13 reverse primers for TCR Jbeta segments. The CDR3 region of rearranged TCR beta genes was amplified from genomic DNA with a multiplex PCR assay. Amplified TCR beta libraries were sequenced as 87-base-pair reads on the Illumina HiSeq System. The authors processed their data as follows. In a later analysis, 70 million to 95 million unique TCR beta chains were counted across the 650 to 700 repertoires, and around 10 million of these chains were shared by at least two donors. Raw reads were error-corrected and collapsed into unique sequences by a nearest-neighbor algorithm in which closely related sequences were merged to remove PCR and sequencing errors. V, D and J gene segments were assigned by aligning CDR3 sequences to IMGT reference sequences. For a sequence to be retained, a match of at least six nucleotides to both a V gene segment and a J gene segment was required. A rearrangement was called productive if the CDR3 had no stop codons and remained in frame with V and J, and every other rearrangement was called non-productive. CDR3 was defined according to IMGT convention as the region running from the second conserved V-encoded cysteine to the conserved J-encoded phenylalanine. The earlier analysis of about 570 of the donors excluded any sequence lacking an unambiguous match to a single V gene segment. In an earlier analysis of approximately 500 of the donors, a V segment was called functional when productive rearrangements were above 56.7%, and segregating when the standard deviation between donors exceeded 5%. A statistical classification framework was built for diagnosing cytomegalovirus status from the catalog of TCR beta chain sequences. A later analysis assigned V and J genes by comparing TCR nucleotide sequences with IMGT/GENE-DB human TR gene sequences. A later analysis assigned CDR3 sequences and most-parsimonious VDJ recombination scenarios with the TCRdist pipeline. A later analysis defined each TCR beta chain by its CDR3 amino acid sequence plus V-gene family, and excluded reads lacking a unique V-gene family. In a later analysis, some 600 highly shared, low-generation-probability nucleotide sequences were removed to address suspected cross-contamination and a sequencing artifact. A later analysis calculated a clonal expansion index for each public chain from normalized within-repertoire ranks of inferred template counts. In a later analysis, generation probabilities were computed with a VDJ recombination model fitted to out-of-frame rearrangements, and the resulting probabilities were checked against IGoR. In a later analysis, TCR-TCR, TCR-HLA and TCR-CMV co-occurrence was scored with hypergeometric tests, and a repertoire-size bias correction was applied to TCR pairs. To estimate false discovery rates, a later analysis permuted the HLA or CMV assignments 20 times. In a later analysis, co-occurring TCRs were grouped using DBSCAN, with TCRdist sequence similarity added in when clustering inside HLA-allele-positive subsets. Repertoires with fewer than 30,000 or more than 120,000 public chains, plus five repertoires with anomalous nucleotide sharing, were excluded from co-occurrence clustering. In TCRdb, the immuneACCESS table is reduced to in-frame sequences with V and J assigned. These tables do not hold every clone; where another copy was compared, an unresolved V gene accounts for under half, and the others remain unexplained. The V and J calls and clone size come from that table; D and trimming were worked out from the DNA. The sample data list 95,000 to 150,000 clones, and less than 90% of these were observed just once. 20% of the sample rests with the top ten.

These data originate in a study of cytomegalovirus exposure and HLA in healthy donors (dated by TCRdb to 2016 to 2017). For context, the study as a whole: An earlier analysis of several hundred of the donors reported about 260 Gb of sequence data and around 110 million unique TCR beta sequences obtained from roughly 180 million T cells. In a later genetic analysis, genome-wide SNP genotypes for about three fifths of the roughly 670 donors were used, and that subset was treated as a discovery cohort. Donor age, sex, ethnicity and CMV serostatus were collected together with the repertoire data. In addition to the first cohort of 666 subjects, a separate validation cohort of around 110 different subjects was used. Of the approximately 400 genotyped donors, over 65% fell in the genetic ancestry cluster associated with self-reported Caucasian donors. To predict cytomegalovirus infection status, the study combined high-throughput TCR immunosequencing, statistical association of individual TCRs with disease status, and machine learning. In the later analysis, no new phenotypic data were used to find candidate immune exposures; instead, reliance was placed on TCR beta sequences and their occurrence across donors. HLA typing covered class I and class II loci at four-digit resolution. A later analysis re-analyzed previously published TCR beta repertoires from roughly 630 donors and added high-resolution HLA genotyping to study TCR occurrence patterns. The number of typed donors differed by locus: about 620-640 for A, B, C, DRB1 and DQB1; approximately 540 for DQA1; around 580 for DPA1; and about 450 for DPB1. Because of strong linkage in the cohort, roughly five DR-DQ haplotypes were treated as single units for association and clustering. An earlier analysis of 500 to 650 of the donors applied high-throughput TCR beta sequencing to assess whether each TCR beta V gene segment acted as functional or pseudogenic. The study was designed to test whether signatures of past pathogen exposure could be identified by cataloging public T cell receptors. All discovery cohort repertoires had been generated on a single sequencing platform. The T cell repertoires of several hundred subjects were profiled by immunosequencing and related to cytomegalovirus serostatus. Among roughly 400 genotyped donors of the cohort, an average of about 220,000 unique TCR beta nucleotide sequences was sequenced per donor, of which roughly 18% were non-productive. An early release that covered several hundred HLA-typed donors contained approximately 300 gigabases of sequencing data and tens of millions of unique TCR sequences. What the authors observed across the whole study: Over 15 rarely observed V segments, including chromosome 9 orphons, were excluded from the earlier analysis of just under 600 of the donors because counts were too low. Broadly in line with IMGT annotations, most TCR beta V segments showed up in productive rearrangements about 87% or about 30% of the time in an earlier analysis of approximately 600 of the donors. The study gave a list of some 150 TCR beta chains associated with cytomegalovirus. A later genetic analysis reported fewer N-insertions in productive TCRs among donors in an Asian-associated ancestry cluster than the roughly 690-donor mean. For the cohort, immune exposure information was limited to CMV serostatus. When HLA alleles, especially DR and DQ, strongly co-occurred, attributing TCR associations to individual alleles was difficult. The sequencing pipeline was judged likely to have produced a cluster of highly shared sequence variants as a technical artifact. In a later analysis, most CMV-associated TCR beta chains were found to appear HLA-restricted, with HLA associations seemingly driven largely by CMV exposure. Some IMGT-functional V segments, including TRBV6-2 and TRBV6-3, could not be distinguished by the 87-base-pair reads and were therefore excluded. A later analysis reported that several top co-occurrence clusters appeared linked to parvovirus B19, influenza, CMV and Epstein-Barr virus. In a later analysis, HLA-associated TCR beta chains were found to be more clonally expanded and to have lower generation probabilities than equally common non-associated chains. A further reported finding was that TCR beta sequences accurately predicted the HLA-A and HLA-B alleles for most subjects in the first cohort. Correlated functional status among segregating V segments might be attributable to linkage disequilibrium, but an unknown experimental factor could not be ruled out. At a false discovery rate of 0.05, a later analysis linked 15,000 to 20,000 TCR beta sequences to specific HLA alleles. Most TCR sequences were seen in very few donors, while some public TCRs were found in many individuals. A later genetic analysis associated a missense DCLRE1C variant with V-gene and J-gene trimming of TCR beta chains, and an independent cohort replicated the association. The classifier was reported to diagnose cytomegalovirus status with high specificity and sensitivity in both the original and validation cohorts. Presence/absence analyses assumed roughly uniform sequencing depth across donors, an assumption that may not hold. According to the authors, the approach could potentially be generalized to other disease states and immunological phenotypes. In a later analysis, the rate of TCR association differed among HLA loci, with DRB1 alleles having the most associated TCRs and HLA-C alleles having the fewest. A few of the identified cytomegalovirus-associated TCR beta chains were confirmed in vitro to be specific for cytomegalovirus antigens. Because HLA typing was unavailable for some donors at each locus, only the typed subset was used in association tests. This cohort had only TCR beta chains sequenced, and the lack of alpha or paired-chain data limited which features could be detected.

The CDR3 measures 14 amino acids from cysteine to phenylalanine. The kept DNA is CDR3 alone, 42 bases in frame from the first base. The V end loses 0 bases and the J end loses 9 bases, and a stretch of 12 bases separates them. CDR1 and CDR2 are drawn from the germline V gene: MNHEY, SVGAGI. In total, about 650 healthy bone marrow donors made up the cohort. At the time of sampling, all cohort members were nominally healthy, though unrecorded immune exposures were likely present. The donor tested CMV seropositive, placing the donor among the 289 seropositive members of the cohort. Each donor provided a peripheral blood sample, and peripheral blood mononuclear cells were used for TCR beta sequencing. Genomic DNA was extracted from the blood cell samples with the Qiagen DNeasy Blood Extraction Kit.

This receptor was obtained from a man aged 18 to 29 in good health and CMV-seropositive. The rearrangement joined TRBV6-5 to TRBJ2-1; TRBD2 is a weak D gene call, 7 bases matching. What was sequenced was PBMCs. The CDR3 protein: CASSYSRGPLEQFF. Read as DNA, the sequence is TGTGCCAGCAGTTACTCGCGGGGGCCCCTTGAGCAGTTCTTC.